The 30 T cell receptor beta chains below all came from one sample that was sequenced in a study of cytomegalovirus exposure and HLA in healthy donors. PCR primers comprised 60 Vbeta and 13 Jbeta primers. The data were produced by immunoSEQ multiplex PCR, yet TCRdb's version contains in-frame clones alone and is incomplete. The sample records approximately 150,000 clones, about 71% being singletons. The sequenced sample was PBMCs. The receptors derive from a woman aged 25 to 39 in good health and CMV-seronegative.

The rearrangement links TRBV9 to TRBJ2-1, with D possibly TRBD2 on 5 matching bases. V was clipped by 1 base and J by 6 bases, with 5 bases between them. This CDR3 is built from 12 residues. Germline CDR1 SGDLS, CDR2 YYNGEE. DNA for the CDR3: TGTGCCAGCAGCGTACTAGCCAATGAGCAGTTCTTC. Translation gives CASSVLANEQFF.

The rearrangement joins TRBV27 to TRBJ2-7; possibly TRBD1 for D (5 bases). Per germline, CDR1 MNHEY and CDR2 SMNVEV (reference sequence). Trimming took off 8 bases at V and 2 bases at J, with 10 bases between the two ends. This CDR3 spans 12 amino acids. CDR3 loop: CASWGGTYEQYF. The CDR3 coding sequence is TGTGCCAGCTGGGGCGGAACCTACGAGCAGTACTTC.

The rearrangement uses TRBV5-5 and TRBJ1-1; D is unresolved. The CDR3 sequence is 14 residues long. Between the trimmed V and J ends, which lost 0 bases and 1 base, there was a span of 7 bases. In germline, CDR1 is SGHKS, CDR2 YYEKEE (reference sequence). CDR3 loop: CASSLAGENTEAFF. The CDR3 DNA sequence: TGTGCCAGCAGCTTGGCAGGCGAGAACACTGAAGCTTTCTTT. The variable domain in full, completed from reference TRBV5-5 and TRBJ1-1, reads DAGVTQSPTHLIKTRGQQVTLRCSPISGHKSVSWYQQVLGQGPQFIFQYYEKEERGRGNFPDRFSARQFPNYSSELNVNALLLGDSALYLCASSLAGENTEAFFGQGTRLTVV.

This clone has only a few counts. The chain couples TRBV7-9 to TRBJ2-5; possible D gene TRBD2, 6 bases. Gene TRBJ2-7 matches the end of the DNA better, so the J call may be wrong. Germline CDR1 SEHNR, CDR2 FQNEAQ (reference sequence). The CDR3 covers 15 residues. The CDR3 loop is CASSLAAAAGHEQYF. DNA of the CDR3: TGTGCCAGCAGCTTAGCCGCTGCGGCGGGGCACGAGCAGTACTTC.

J is TRBJ1-2 and V is TRBV4-2, with D tentatively TRBD1 (6 bases). Trimming removed 0 bases at V and 6 bases at J, with 11 bases between. Per germline, CDR1 LGHNA and CDR2 YNFKEQ. CDR3 size: 14 residues. The CDR3 region has the DNA TGTGCCAGCAGCCAAGAGCAACAGGGCGATGGCTACACCTTC. Encoded protein: CASSQEQQGDGYTF.

The CDR3 reads CASSDPGAIETQYF. Here the CDR3 DNA reads TGTGCCAGCAGTGATCCGGGTGCGATAGAGACCCAGTACTTC. The chain uses TRBV6-1 and TRBJ2-5; D remains unclear. The CDR3 loop spans 14 amino acids. Germline V gene data show CDR1 as MNHNS and CDR2 as SASEGT. Trimming took 3 bases from V and 4 from J, leaving 12 bases between them.

The chain employs TRBV30 and TRBJ2-3; no definite D call. The CDR3 loop spans 12 amino acids. CDR1 is GTSNPN, CDR2 SVGIG, per germline (reference sequence). Trimming stripped 1 base from V and 6 bases from J, with 8 bases between. The CDR3 coding sequence is TGTGCCTGGAGTGATCTACGGGATACGCAGTATTTT. Translated, it gives CAWSDLRDTQYF. The full variable domain, in which reference TRBV30 and TRBJ2-3 provide the parts outside the CDR3, is SQTIHQWPATLVQPVGSPLSLECTVEGTSNPNLYWYRQAAGRGLQLLFYSVGIGQISSEVPQNLSASRPQDRQFILSSKKLLLSDSGFYLCAWSDLRDTQYFGPGTRLTVL.

The chain links TRBV5-1 to TRBJ2-2, with no clear D. This CDR3 comprises 13 residues. CDR1 SGHRS and CDR2 YFSETQ come from the germline V gene. Trimming left V 0 bases short and J 5 bases short, with 5 bases between. The CDR3: CASSLDITGELFF. In nucleotides, the CDR3 is TGCGCCAGCAGCTTGGATATTACCGGGGAGCTGTTTTTT.

The V gene is TRBV6-5, the J gene TRBJ1-1; 9 bases are a match to TRBD1. V lost 6 bases to trimming and J lost 4 bases; unmatched junction nucleotides: 9. Germline CDR1 and CDR2: MNHEY and SVGAGI. The CDR3 loop spans 15 amino acids. The CDR3: CASRQQGQGFTEAFF. The DNA of the CDR3 is TGTGCCAGCAGGCAGCAGGGACAGGGTTTCACTGAAGCTTTCTTT.

The chain carries TRBV9 and TRBJ2-7, with 11 bases identical to TRBD1. V was pared by 0 bases and J by 5 bases, with 4 bases of the junction left unmatched. Germline V gene sequence: CDR1 SGDLS, CDR2 YYNGEE. CDR3 length: 15 amino acids. CDR3 nucleotides: TGTGCCAGCAGCGTAGAGGACAGGGGGCCGGACGAGCAGTACTTC. Protein sequence: CASSVEDRGPDEQYF.

The chain links TRBV19 to TRBJ2-3; no reliable D call. Germline V CDR1 and CDR2: LNHDA, SQIVND (reference sequence). This CDR3 is 14 amino acids long. V was pared by 5 bases and J by 4 bases, with 13 bases between. CDR3 bases: TGTGCCAGTAGTCTCGGTTCACTCCCAGATACGCAGTATTTT. Amino acid sequence: CASSLGSLPDTQYF.

V gene TRBV18 combines with J gene TRBJ1-3, with D perhaps matching TRBD1 (6 bases). The CDR3 totals 14 residues. V lost 3 bases, J lost 4 bases, and 10 bases lay in between. Germline V gene data show CDR1 as KGHSH and CDR2 as LQKENI. The CDR3 here is CASSPTGIGNTIYF. CDR3 bases: TGTGCCAGCTCACCGACAGGTATCGGAAACACCATATATTTT.

The chain joins TRBV18 to TRBJ1-3; possibly TRBD1 for D (5 bases). Trimming cost V 3 bases and J 6 bases, with 18 bases left between them. The CDR3 covers 16 residues. Germline V gene sequence: CDR1 KGHSH, CDR2 LQKENI. CDR3 in DNA: TGTGCCAGCTCACCGGACCCCAGGGCACGCCCAAACACCATATATTTT. It encodes CASSPDPRARPNTIYF. Using reference TRBV18 and TRBJ1-3 for the parts outside the CDR3, the full variable domain is NAGVMQNPRHLVRRRGQEARLRCSPMKGHSHVYWYRQLPEEGLKFMVYLQKENIIDESGMPKERFSAEFPKEGPSILRIQQVVRGDSAAYFCASSPDPRARPNTIYFGEGSWLTVV.

The rearrangement links TRBV7-2 to TRBJ2-7; D unclear. Trimming removed 2 bases at V and 3 bases at J, with 8 bases between. Germline assignment: CDR1 SGHTA and CDR2 FQGNSA. The CDR3 is 13 residues long. DNA for the CDR3: TGTGCCAGCAGCTTAATGGCAGACTACGAGCAGTACTTC. Translation: CASSLMADYEQYF.

The V call is TRBV25-1, the J call TRBJ2-7, with D maybe TRBD2 (5 bases). In germline, CDR1 is MGHDK, CDR2 SYGVNS. CDR3 length: 15 residues. Trimming removed 2 bases from V and 0 bases from J, with 11 bases in between. DNA of the CDR3: TGTGCCAGCAGTGAAGAGGGAACCAGCTCCTACGAGCAGTACTTC. Encoded protein: CASSEEGTSSYEQYF.

This clone came up a few times. V and J are TRBV7-9 and TRBJ2-5; 8 bases line up with TRBD2. Judging by the DNA end, TRBJ2-7 fits better; the J call may be wrong. The CDR3 is 15 amino acids. Germline V gives CDR1 SEHNR, CDR2 FQNEAQ (reference sequence). CDR3 amino acids: CASSSRGEPSYEQYF. CDR3 DNA: TGTGCCAGCAGCTCGCGGGGGGAACCCTCCTACGAGCAGTACTTC.

This clone was seen only a few times. CDR3 loop: CASSRQGGGTEAFF. The CDR3, as DNA: TGTGCCAGCAGCCGACAGGGGGGAGGCACTGAAGCTTTCTTT. This rearrangement joins TRBV6-5 to TRBJ1-1; 9 nucleotides align to TRBD1. Per germline, CDR1 MNHEY and CDR2 SVGAGI. The CDR3 sequence is 14 residues long. The junction had 6 bases not matched to a gene; V was cut back by 6 bases and J by 4 bases.

This chain uses TRBV6-1 with TRBJ2-7; 10 nucleotides align to TRBD2. Germline CDR1 is MNHNS and CDR2 is SASEGT. This CDR3 has 16 residues. V lost 0 bases and J lost 2; bases outside the gene matches: 4. The CDR3 DNA reads TGTGCCAGCAGTGAAGCGCTTCTAGCGGGGGCCTACGAGCAGTACTTC. As protein: CASSEALLAGAYEQYF.

The chain employs TRBV29-1 and TRBJ2-5; D remains ambiguous. The germline CDR1 and CDR2 sequences are SQVTM and ANQGSEA. V dropped 4 bases and J dropped 3 bases, with 15 bases sitting between them. The CDR3 sequence is 14 residues long. The CDR3 sequence is CSVVAAEVEETQYF. The CDR3 bases are TGCAGCGTTGTCGCGGCAGAGGTAGAAGAGACCCAGTACTTC.

The rearrangement links TRBV7-7 to TRBJ2-5; 16 positions agree with TRBD2. The CDR3 runs 18 residues. V was clipped by 5 bases and J by 5 bases; unmatched bases: 11. Germline V gene sequence: CDR1 SSHAT, CDR2 FNYEAQ (reference sequence). In DNA form, the CDR3 reads TGTGCCAGCAGCCCCGGGACTAGCGGGGGGGCTTCGGTCGAGACCCAGTACTTC. Translating it yields CASSPGTSGGASVETQYF.

On this clone itself: Mismatch with germline at one junction end may stem from a read error. The sample holds other DNA sequences that translate to the same CDR3. J is TRBJ1-1 and V is TRBV7-9, with 8 bases identical to TRBD1. The CDR3 spans 13 residues. CDR1 is SEHNR and CDR2 is FQNEAQ in the germline V gene (reference sequence). This CDR3 is CASSWDRNTEAFF. The CDR3 nucleotides are TGTGCCAGCAGCTGGGACAGGAACACTGAGGCTTTCTTT.

V is TRBV28 and J is TRBJ1-2; 9 bases are shared with TRBD1. With V trimmed by 4 bases and J by 6 bases, 15 bases remained unmatched. Germline values: CDR1 MDHEN, CDR2 SYDVKM. There are 17 residues in the CDR3. The CDR3 DNA reads TGTGCCAGCAGTTATCTGAGTCGCCTAGACAGGGGGAATGGCTACACCTTC. As protein: CASSYLSRLDRGNGYTF.

V is TRBV7-2 and J is TRBJ2-7, with TRBD2 matching over 7 bases. Germline CDR1 SGHTA, CDR2 FQGNSA. V lost 0 bases, J lost 7 bases, and 6 bases stayed unmatched. The CDR3 is 14 amino acids. CDR3 sequence (DNA): TGTGCCAGCAGCTTAGCAGGGACTACCGGTGAGCAGTACTTC. Amino acids: CASSLAGTTGEQYF.

This clone was seen only once. This chain connects TRBV29-1 to TRBJ1-2; 7 bases match TRBD1. From germline, CDR1 is SQVTM and CDR2 ANQGSEA. The CDR3 has 12 amino acids. J gave up 8 bases and V 6 bases, and 9 bases lay outside the gene matches. CDR3 loop: CSVRQGRGGYTF. CDR3 bases: TGCAGCGTCCGACAGGGCCGAGGGGGCTACACCTTC.

V and J are TRBV28 and TRBJ2-1; 8 nucleotides agree with TRBD2. The ends lost 2 bases at V and 12 bases at J; junction bases unmatched: 12. Germline V gene sequence: CDR1 MDHEN, CDR2 SYDVKM. The CDR3 runs 15 residues. The CDR3, as DNA: TGTGCCAGCAGTTTACGGCTAGCGGGTAGGATGGGGCAGTTCTTC. It translates to CASSLRLAGRMGQFF.

The chain couples TRBV19 to TRBJ1-4; 9 bases line up with TRBD1. CDR3 length: 15 amino acids. Germline V gene sequence: CDR1 LNHDA, CDR2 SQIVND (reference sequence). Germline trimming cut 5 bases from V and 8 bases from J; bases unmatched to any gene: 9. The CDR3: CASSSPGQGREKLFF. CDR3 bases: TGTGCCAGTAGTTCACCGGGACAGGGTAGGGAAAAACTGTTTTTT.

V usage is TRBV6-5 and J usage is TRBJ1-2, with TRBD1 as a possible D gene (6 bases). The CDR3 spans 14 residues. Germline V gene lookup returns CDR1 MNHEY and CDR2 SVGAGI. V gave up 6 bases and J gave up 2 bases, with 13 bases separating them. CDR3 DNA sequence: TGTGCCAGCAGCCGGACAGCTTCAAACTATGGCTACACCTTC. Its protein product is CASSRTASNYGYTF.

The chain couples TRBV10-3 to TRBJ2-7; D may be TRBD2 (5 bases). The CDR3 loop spans 14 amino acids. CDR1 is ENHRY, CDR2 SYGVKD, per germline. V lost 3 bases and J 3 bases, leaving 12 bases between the germline ends. CDR3 DNA sequence: TGTGCCATCAGTGAAGCGGAAGGGAACTACGAGCAGTACTTC. Amino acids: CAISEAEGNYEQYF.

With regard to this clone: The identical CDR3 is also encoded by other nucleotide sequences in the sample. V is TRBV9 and J is TRBJ2-3; D is uncertain. Germline V gene sequence: CDR1 SGDLS, CDR2 YYNGEE. This CDR3 comprises 13 residues. V lost 0 bases and J 3 bases, leaving 5 bases between the germline ends. The CDR3, as DNA: TGTGCCAGCAGCGTAGGCGGAACAGATACGCAGTATTTT. Translating gives CASSVGGTDTQYF.

The chain recombines TRBV30 with TRBJ2-1; 7 bases map to TRBD1. Trimming cost V 1 base and J 3 bases; bases outside gene matches: 0. From germline, CDR1 is GTSNPN and CDR2 SVGIG (reference sequence). CDR3 length equals 13 residues. In DNA form, the CDR3 reads TGTGCCTGGAGTGGACAGGGCTACAATGAGCAGTTCTTC. Translated, it gives CAWSGQGYNEQFF.